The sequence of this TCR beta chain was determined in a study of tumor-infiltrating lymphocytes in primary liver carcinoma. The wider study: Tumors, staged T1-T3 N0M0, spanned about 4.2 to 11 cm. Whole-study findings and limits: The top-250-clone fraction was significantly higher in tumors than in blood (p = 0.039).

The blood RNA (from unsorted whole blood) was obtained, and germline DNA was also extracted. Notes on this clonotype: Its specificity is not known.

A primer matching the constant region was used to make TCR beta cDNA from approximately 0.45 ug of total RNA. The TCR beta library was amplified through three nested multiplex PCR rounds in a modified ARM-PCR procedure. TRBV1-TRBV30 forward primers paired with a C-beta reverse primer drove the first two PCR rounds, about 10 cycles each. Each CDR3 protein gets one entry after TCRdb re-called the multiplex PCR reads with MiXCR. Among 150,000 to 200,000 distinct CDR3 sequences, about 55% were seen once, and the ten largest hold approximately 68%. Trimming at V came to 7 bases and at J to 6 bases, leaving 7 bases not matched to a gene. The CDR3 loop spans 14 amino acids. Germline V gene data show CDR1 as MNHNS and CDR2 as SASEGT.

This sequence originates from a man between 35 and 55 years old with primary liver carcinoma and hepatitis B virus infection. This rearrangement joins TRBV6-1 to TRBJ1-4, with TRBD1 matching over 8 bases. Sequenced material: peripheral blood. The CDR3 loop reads CASTLTGADEKLFF. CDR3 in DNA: TGTGCCAGCACCCTGACAGGGGCGGATGAAAAACTGTTTTTT.